These 10 T cell receptor beta chains originate from one sample sequenced in a study of Ad26.COV2.S vaccination and SARS-CoV-2 variants. Using immunoSEQ multiplex PCR, the repertoire was profiled, and TCRdb retains in-frame clones only, with some absent. Of about 180,000 clones detected, roughly 87% appear once; the ten largest clones hold over 4.5%. Sequencing was performed on peripheral blood, taken after recovery from COVID-19. These receptors all stem from a human donor who had recovered from COVID-19.

The chain combines TRBV28 with TRBJ1-1; D may be TRBD1 (5 bases). Germline loops: CDR1 MDHEN, CDR2 SYDVKM. V lost 8 bases and J 2 bases, leaving 18 bases between the germline ends. The CDR3 is made up of 15 amino acids. CDR3 residues: CASGPGTLPNTEAFF. The CDR3 nucleotides are TGTGCCAGCGGACCAGGGACCCTACCCAACACTGAAGCTTTCTTT.

In this sample, this clone turned up a few times. The chain couples TRBV19 to TRBJ2-2; TRBD1 might be the D (6 bases). Germline loops: CDR1 LNHDA, CDR2 SQIVND (reference sequence). The CDR3 loop spans 14 amino acids. Trimming pared 7 bases from V and 7 bases from J, leaving 16 bases between. The CDR3 sequence is CASKGAGVNGELFF. CDR3 nucleotide sequence: TGTGCCAGTAAGGGAGCAGGGGTTAACGGGGAGCTGTTTTTT.

The gene calls are TRBV4-2 and TRBJ1-2, with a tentative D call TRBD1 (5 bases). V lost 0 bases, J lost 7 bases, and 6 bases lay in between. Germline V gene lookup returns CDR1 LGHNA and CDR2 YNFKEQ. The CDR3 has 12 residues. The CDR3 DNA sequence: TGTGCCAGCAGCCAAGAGGGGGGTGGCTACACCTTC. It is translated as CASSQEGGGYTF.

The V and J genes are TRBV10-1 and TRBJ2-3; no firm D call. The V gene lost 4 bases and the J gene lost 5 bases, with 4 bases spanning the gap. Looked up from germline, CDR1 is WNHNN and CDR2 is SYGVQD (reference sequence). The CDR3 covers 11 residues. The CDR3 DNA reads TGCGCCAGCAGTGCACAAGATACGCAGTATTTT. Translation gives CASSAQDTQYF.

The genes are TRBV3-1 (or the pseudogene TRBV3-2) and TRBJ2-5; TRBD2 matches 12 bases. Germline assignment: CDR1 LGHDT and CDR2 YNNKEL (reference sequence). CDR3 size: 17 residues. V was clipped by 5 bases and J by 5 bases; unmatched bases: 12. The CDR3: CASSSYLAGGMEETQYF. The CDR3 nucleotides read TGTGCCAGCAGCTCCTATCTAGCGGGAGGGATGGAGGAGACCCAGTACTTC.

This chain connects TRBV5-4 to TRBJ2-5, with D unclear. This CDR3 spans 11 amino acids. Germline CDR1 is SGHNT and CDR2 is YYREEE (reference sequence). The V and J ends lost 2 bases and 3 bases respectively, with 2 bases between them. DNA for the CDR3: TGTGCCAGCAGCTTCGAAGAGACCCAGTACTTC. This sequence encodes CASSFEETQYF.

The chain joins TRBV6-1 to TRBJ1-2; D unclear. Trimming pared 2 bases from V and 2 bases from J, leaving 6 bases between. The germline gives CDR1 MNHNS, CDR2 SASEGT. The CDR3 has 13 residues. CDR3 region: CASSEMGNYGYTF. The CDR3 DNA is TGTGCCAGCAGTGAAATGGGGAACTATGGCTACACCTTC.

The chain uses TRBV2 and TRBJ2-5; TRBD1 matches 10 bases. Unmatched junction bases numbered 12, after V lost 7 bases and J lost 4 bases. Per the germline V gene, CDR1 is SNHLY and CDR2 is FYNNEI. CDR3 length: 16 residues. The CDR3 loop is CASTPGQGLRGETQYF. For the CDR3, the DNA is TGTGCCAGCACTCCGGGACAGGGGTTGAGGGGAGAGACCCAGTACTTC.

The chain is built from TRBV14 and TRBJ2-7, with TRBD1 matching 7 bases. The CDR3 is 12 residues long. The germline V gene encodes CDR1 SGHDN and CDR2 FVKESK. J lost 8 bases, V lost 2 bases, and 3 bases had no gene match. For the CDR3, the DNA is TGTGCCAGCAGCCAACGACAGGGTAAGCAGTACTTC. The encoded protein is CASSQRQGKQYF. Full variable domain (remainder filled in from reference TRBV14 and TRBJ2-7): EAGVTQFPSHSVIEKGQTVTLRCDPISGHDNLYWYRRVMGKEIKFLLHFVKESKQDESGMPNNRFLAERTGGTYSTLKVQPAELEDSGVYFCASSQRQGKQYFGPGTRLTVT.

The rearrangement uses TRBV5-1 and TRBJ1-4; no reliable D call. Germline-derived CDR1 and CDR2 are SGHRS and YFSETQ. There are 15 residues in the CDR3. V was clipped by 0 bases and J by 3 bases, with 9 bases between them. CDR3 DNA sequence: TGCGCCAGCAGCTTGGTGAGATCGCCTAATGAAAAACTGTTTTTT. It encodes CASSLVRSPNEKLFF.